This T cell receptor (beta chain) stems from a study of blood T cell repertoires in COVID-19. On the study more broadly: Sources were T cells, B-cell-depleted T cells, or PBMCs; the material itself was cDNA or gDNA.

Per the original data handling: Nucleated cell number was recorded as an estimate derived from reference gene primer amplification. Assay: immunoSEQ multiplex PCR; the TCRdb copy retains only in-frame clones and omits some. That table furnishes V, J and clone size, whereas the DNA furnished D and trimming. The table shows under 450,000 clones, with 87% occurring only once. Germline V gives CDR1 MNHEY, CDR2 SVGAGI. CDR3 length equals 14 residues. The V segment lost 10 bases and the J segment 0 bases; nucleotides outside the gene matches: 8. The receptor's source is a man aged 25 to 40 who had recovered from COVID-19. The sequenced sample consisted of PBMCs or T cells enriched from blood (not recorded which). This chain uses TRBV6-5 with TRBJ2-7; 8 nucleotides line up with TRBD2. The CDR3 here is CATQTSAYSYEQYF. The CDR3 nucleotides read TGTGCCACCCAGACTAGCGCCTACTCCTACGAGCAGTACTTC.